This is a list of T cell receptor beta chains from one sample in a study of early T cells in non-severe SARS-CoV-2 infection. TCRdb reprocessed the 5' RACE reads via MiXCR and lists one record per CDR3 protein. The sample carries roughly 54,000 distinct CDR3 sequences, approximately 5.6% recorded once. Source material: whole blood. The source is an adult who was a healthcare worker with PCR-confirmed SARS-CoV-2 infection or an uninfected control (not recorded which). Each CDR3 is given with its conserved first and last residue. A D gene is named only where the DNA matches it firmly. Clone size, where shown, is once, few, many, or a class for clones that have expanded.

size: many
D: NA
V: TRBV7-2
J: TRBJ2-3
CDR3: CASTPAGVSSDTQYF
DNA: TGTGCCAGCACTCCGGCAGGAGTCAGCTCAGATACGCAGTATTTT

size: NA
D: NA
V: TRBV6-5
J: TRBJ1-1
CDR3: CASSYSGLAFF
DNA: TGTGCCAGCAGTTACTCAGGGTTGGCTTTCTTT

size: many
D: NA
V: TRBV7-9
J: TRBJ1-1
CDR3: CASSFEGEGHEAFF
DNA: TGTGCCAGCAGCTTTGAGGGCGAGGGCCATGAAGCTTTCTTT

size: few
D: NA
V: TRBV6-5
J: TRBJ1-5
CDR3: CASSLGYSGNQPQHF
DNA: TGTGCCAGCAGTCTCGGGTACAGCGGCAATCAGCCCCAGCATTTT

size: many
D: NA
V: TRBV24-1
J: TRBJ2-3
CDR3: CATSDLEGTSSTDTQYF
DNA: TGTGCCACCAGTGATTTGGAGGGGACTTCTAGCACAGATACGCAGTATTTT

size: NA
D: NA
V: TRBV20-1
J: TRBJ1-4
CDR3: CSARESQLFF
DNA: TGCAGTGCTCGGGAGAGTCAACTGTTTTTT

size: many
D: NA
V: TRBV7-8
J: TRBJ1-5
CDR3: CASRRDFNQPQHF
DNA: TGTGCCAGCAGGAGGGATTTCAATCAGCCCCAGCATTTT

size: few
D: TRBD1
V: TRBV7-2
J: TRBJ2-6
CDR3: CASSRDSSGANVLTF
DNA: TGTGCCAGCAGCCGGGACAGCTCTGGGGCCAACGTCCTGACTTTC

size: many
D: NA
V: TRBV11-2
J: TRBJ1-1
CDR3: CASSLNQSPILNTEAFF
DNA: TGTGCCAGCAGCTTGAACCAATCTCCGATTTTGAACACTGAAGCTTTCTTT

size: many
D: TRBD1
V: TRBV6-4
J: TRBJ1-1
CDR3: CASSGQGIGTEAFF
DNA: TGTGCCAGCAGTGGACAGGGGATCGGCACTGAAGCTTTCTTT

size: NA
D: NA
V: TRBV12-3/TRBV12-4
J: TRBJ2-3
CDR3: CASWGQVAALPTDTQYF
DNA: TGTGCCAGCTGGGGCCAGGTAGCTGCACTTCCGACAGATACGCAGTATTTT

size: many
D: NA
V: TRBV12-3/TRBV12-4
J: TRBJ2-7
CDR3: CASSLGERREQYF
DNA: TGTGCCAGCAGTCTTGGTGAGCGGCGGGAGCAGTACTTC